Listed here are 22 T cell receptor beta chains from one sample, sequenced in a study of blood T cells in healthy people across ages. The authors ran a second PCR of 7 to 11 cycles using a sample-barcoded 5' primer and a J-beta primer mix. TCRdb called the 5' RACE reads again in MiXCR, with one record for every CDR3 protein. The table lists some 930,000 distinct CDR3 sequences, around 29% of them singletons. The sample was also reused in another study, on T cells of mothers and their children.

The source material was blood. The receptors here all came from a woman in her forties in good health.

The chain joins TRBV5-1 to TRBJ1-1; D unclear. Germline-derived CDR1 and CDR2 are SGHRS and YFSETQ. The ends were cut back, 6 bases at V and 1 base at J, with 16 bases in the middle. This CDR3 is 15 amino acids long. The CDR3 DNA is TGCGCCAGCACCCGGGCGGAACCTGGGAACACTGAAGCTTTCTTT. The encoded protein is CASTRAEPGNTEAFF.

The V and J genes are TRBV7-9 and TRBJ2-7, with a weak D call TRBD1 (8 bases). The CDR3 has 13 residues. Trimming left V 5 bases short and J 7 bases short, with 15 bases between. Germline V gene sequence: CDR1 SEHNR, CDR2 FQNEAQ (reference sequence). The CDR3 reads CASSTYRGGEQYF. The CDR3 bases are TGTGCCAGCAGCACGTACAGGGGGGGTGAGCAGTACTTC.

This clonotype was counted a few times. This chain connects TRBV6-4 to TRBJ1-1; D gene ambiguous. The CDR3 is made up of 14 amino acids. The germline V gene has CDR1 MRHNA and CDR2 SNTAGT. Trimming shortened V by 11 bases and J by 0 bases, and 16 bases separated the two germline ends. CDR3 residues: CAGSWRPMNTEAFF. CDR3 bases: TGTGCCGGGAGCTGGAGACCTATGAACACTGAAGCTTTCTTT.

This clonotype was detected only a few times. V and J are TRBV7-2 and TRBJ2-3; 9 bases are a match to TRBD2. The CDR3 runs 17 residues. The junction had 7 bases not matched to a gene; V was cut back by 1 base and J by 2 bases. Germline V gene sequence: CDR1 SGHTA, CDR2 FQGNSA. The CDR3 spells CASSLVWLAGPTDTQYF. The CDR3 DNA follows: TGTGCCAGCAGCTTAGTTTGGCTAGCGGGGCCCACAGATACGCAGTATTTT.

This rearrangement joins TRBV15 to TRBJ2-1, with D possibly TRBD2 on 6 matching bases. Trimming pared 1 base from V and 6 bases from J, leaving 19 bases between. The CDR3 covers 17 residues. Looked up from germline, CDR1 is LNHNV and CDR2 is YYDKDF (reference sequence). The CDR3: CATSRVAQGGRLNEQFF. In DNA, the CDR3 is TGTGCCACCAGCAGAGTGGCCCAGGGAGGACGGCTCAATGAGCAGTTCTTC.

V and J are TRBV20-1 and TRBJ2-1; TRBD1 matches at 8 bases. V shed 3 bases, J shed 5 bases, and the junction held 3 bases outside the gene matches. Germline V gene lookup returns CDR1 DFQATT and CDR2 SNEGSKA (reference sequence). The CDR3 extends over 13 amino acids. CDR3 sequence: CSARGQVDNEQFF. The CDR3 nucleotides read TGCAGTGCTAGGGGACAGGTCGACAATGAGCAGTTCTTC.

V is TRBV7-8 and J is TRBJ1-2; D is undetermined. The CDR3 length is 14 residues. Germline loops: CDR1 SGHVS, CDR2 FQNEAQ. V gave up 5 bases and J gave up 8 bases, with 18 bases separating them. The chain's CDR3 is CASSPPPELRGYTF. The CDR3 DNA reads TGTGCCAGCAGCCCCCCACCGGAATTGCGGGGCTACACCTTC.

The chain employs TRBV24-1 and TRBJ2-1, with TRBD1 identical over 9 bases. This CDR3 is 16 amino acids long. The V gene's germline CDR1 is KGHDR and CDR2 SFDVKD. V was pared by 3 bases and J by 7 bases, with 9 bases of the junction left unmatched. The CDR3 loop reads CATSDNRGRGSNEQFF. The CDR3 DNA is TGTGCCACCAGTGATAACAGGGGGCGGGGGTCAAATGAGCAGTTCTTC.

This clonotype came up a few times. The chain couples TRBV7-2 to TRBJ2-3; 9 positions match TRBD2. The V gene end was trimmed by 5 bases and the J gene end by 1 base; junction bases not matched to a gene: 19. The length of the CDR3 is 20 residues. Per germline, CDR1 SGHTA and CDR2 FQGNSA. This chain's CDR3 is CASSLRGGGALLVGTDTQYF. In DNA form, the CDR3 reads TGTGCCAGCAGCCTCCGGGGCGGGGGGGCCTTATTAGTTGGCACAGATACGCAGTATTTT.

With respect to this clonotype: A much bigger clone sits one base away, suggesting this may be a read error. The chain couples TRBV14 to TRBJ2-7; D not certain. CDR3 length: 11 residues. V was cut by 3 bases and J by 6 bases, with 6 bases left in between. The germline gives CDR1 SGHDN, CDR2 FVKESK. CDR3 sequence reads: CASSQTAEQYF. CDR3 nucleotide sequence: TGTGCCAGCAGCCAGACGGCCGAGCAGTACTTC. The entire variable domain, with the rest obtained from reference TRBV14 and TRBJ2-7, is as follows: EAGVTQFPSHSVIEKGQTVTLRCDPISGHDNLYWYRRVMGKEIKFLLHFVKESKQDESGMPNNRFLAERTGGTYSTLKVQPAELEDSGVYFCASSQTAEQYFGPGTRLTVT.

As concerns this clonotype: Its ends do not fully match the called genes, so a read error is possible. CDR3 sequence reads: CASRDRLKEAQYF. The CDR3 DNA sequence: TGTGCCAGCAGAGACAGGTTAAAAGAGGCCCAGTACTTC. The chain has TRBV6-1 and TRBJ2-5; a weak D match, TRBD1 (6 bases). The CDR3 sequence is 13 residues long. The germline gives CDR1 MNHNS, CDR2 SASEGT.

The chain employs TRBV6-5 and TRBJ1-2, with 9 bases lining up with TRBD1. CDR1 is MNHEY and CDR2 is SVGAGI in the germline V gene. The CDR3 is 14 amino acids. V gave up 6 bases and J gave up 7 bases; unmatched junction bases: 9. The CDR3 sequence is CASSLTQGARGYTF. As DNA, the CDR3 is TGTGCCAGCAGCCTTACACAGGGGGCGCGTGGCTACACCTTC.

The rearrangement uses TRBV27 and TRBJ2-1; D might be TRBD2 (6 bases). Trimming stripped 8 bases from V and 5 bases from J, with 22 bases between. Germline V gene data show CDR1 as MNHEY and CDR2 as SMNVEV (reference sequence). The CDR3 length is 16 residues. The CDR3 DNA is TGTGCCAGCGGTCAGCCGGGACTCGGGGTCCACAATGAGCAGTTCTTC. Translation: CASGQPGLGVHNEQFF.

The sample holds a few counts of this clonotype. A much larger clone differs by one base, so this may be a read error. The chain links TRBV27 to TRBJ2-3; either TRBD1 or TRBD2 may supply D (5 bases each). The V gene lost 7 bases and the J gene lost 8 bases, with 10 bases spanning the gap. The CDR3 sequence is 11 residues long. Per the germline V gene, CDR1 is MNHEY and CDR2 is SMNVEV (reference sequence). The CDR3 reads CASTGRTTQYF. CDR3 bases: TGTGCCAGCACGGGACGCACTACGCAGTATTTT.

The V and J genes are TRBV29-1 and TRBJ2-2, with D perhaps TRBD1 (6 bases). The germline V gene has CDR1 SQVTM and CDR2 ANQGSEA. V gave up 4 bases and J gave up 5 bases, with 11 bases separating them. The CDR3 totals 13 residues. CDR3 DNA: TGCAGCGTTGGGCCAGGGGTAACCGGGGAGCTGTTTTTT. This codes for CSVGPGVTGELFF.

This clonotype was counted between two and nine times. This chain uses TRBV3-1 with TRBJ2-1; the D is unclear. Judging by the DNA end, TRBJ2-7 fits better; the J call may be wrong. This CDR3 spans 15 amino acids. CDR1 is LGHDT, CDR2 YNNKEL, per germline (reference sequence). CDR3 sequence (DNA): TGTGCCAGCAGCTCCACACGGAGCTCCTACAATGAGCAGTACTTC. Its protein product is CASSSTRSSYNEQYF.

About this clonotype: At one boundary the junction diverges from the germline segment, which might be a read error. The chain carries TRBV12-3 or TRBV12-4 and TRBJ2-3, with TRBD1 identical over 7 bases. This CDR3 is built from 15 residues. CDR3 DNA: TGTGCCAGCGGATATCGACGGACAGGAACAGATGCGCAGTATTTT. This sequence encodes CASGYRRTGTDAQYF.

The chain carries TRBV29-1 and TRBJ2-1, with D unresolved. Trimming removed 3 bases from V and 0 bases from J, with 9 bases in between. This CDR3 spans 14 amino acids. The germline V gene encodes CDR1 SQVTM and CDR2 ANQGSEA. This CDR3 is CSVETPGSYNEQFF. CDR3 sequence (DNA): TGCAGCGTTGAGACACCCGGCTCCTACAATGAGCAGTTCTTC.

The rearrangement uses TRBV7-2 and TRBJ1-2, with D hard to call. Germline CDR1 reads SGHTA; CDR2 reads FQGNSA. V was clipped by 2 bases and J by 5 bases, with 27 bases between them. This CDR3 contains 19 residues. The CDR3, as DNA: TGTGCCAGCAGCTTATTATTCAATTTCCCCGGGGAAGAAGCATATGGCTACACCTTC. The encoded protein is CASSLLFNFPGEEAYGYTF. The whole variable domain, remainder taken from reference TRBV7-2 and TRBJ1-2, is GAGVSQSPSNKVTEKGKDVELRCDPISGHTALYWYRQSLGQGLEFLIYFQGNSAPDKSGLPSDRFSAERTGGSVSTLTIQRTQQEDSAVYLCASSLLFNFPGEEAYGYTFGSGTRLTVV.

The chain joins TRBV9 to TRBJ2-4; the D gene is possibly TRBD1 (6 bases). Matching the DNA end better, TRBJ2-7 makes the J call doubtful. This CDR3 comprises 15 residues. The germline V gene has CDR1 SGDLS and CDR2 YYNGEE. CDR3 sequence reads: CASSADGRDTNEQYF. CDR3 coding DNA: TGTGCCAGCAGCGCAGACGGCAGGGACACCAACGAGCAGTACTTC.

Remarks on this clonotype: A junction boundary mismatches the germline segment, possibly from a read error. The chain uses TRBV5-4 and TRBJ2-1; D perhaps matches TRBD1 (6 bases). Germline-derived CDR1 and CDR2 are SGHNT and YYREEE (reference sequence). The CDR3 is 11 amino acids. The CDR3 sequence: CGSSLRGEQFF. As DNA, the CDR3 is TGTGGCAGCAGCTTAAGGGGGGAGCAGTTCTTC.

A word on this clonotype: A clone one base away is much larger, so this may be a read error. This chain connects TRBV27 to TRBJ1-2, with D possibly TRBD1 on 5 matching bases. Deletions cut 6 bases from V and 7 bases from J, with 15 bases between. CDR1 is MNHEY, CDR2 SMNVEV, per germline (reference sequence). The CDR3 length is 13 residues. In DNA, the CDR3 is TGTGCCAGCAGGTTAAGGGGTGTTGGTGGCTACACCTTC. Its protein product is CASRLRGVGGYTF.